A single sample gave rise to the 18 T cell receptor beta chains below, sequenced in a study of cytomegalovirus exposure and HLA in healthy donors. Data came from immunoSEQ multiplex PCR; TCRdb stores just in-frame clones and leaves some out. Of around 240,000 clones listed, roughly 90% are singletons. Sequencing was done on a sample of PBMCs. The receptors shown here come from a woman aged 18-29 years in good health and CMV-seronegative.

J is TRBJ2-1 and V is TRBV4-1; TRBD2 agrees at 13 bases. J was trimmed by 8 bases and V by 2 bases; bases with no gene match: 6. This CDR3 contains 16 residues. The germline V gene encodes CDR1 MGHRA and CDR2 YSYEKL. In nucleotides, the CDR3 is TGCGCCAGCAGCCAACTCACTAGCGGGGGGGCGGATGAGCAGTTCTTC. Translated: CASSQLTSGGADEQFF.

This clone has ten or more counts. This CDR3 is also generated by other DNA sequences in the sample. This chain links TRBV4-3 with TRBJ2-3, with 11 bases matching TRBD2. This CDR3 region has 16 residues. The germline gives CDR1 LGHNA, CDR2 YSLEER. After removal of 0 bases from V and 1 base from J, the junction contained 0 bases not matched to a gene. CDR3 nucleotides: TGCGCCAGCAGCCAAGAACTAGCGGGGGGCACAGATACGCAGTATTTT. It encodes CASSQELAGGTDTQYF.

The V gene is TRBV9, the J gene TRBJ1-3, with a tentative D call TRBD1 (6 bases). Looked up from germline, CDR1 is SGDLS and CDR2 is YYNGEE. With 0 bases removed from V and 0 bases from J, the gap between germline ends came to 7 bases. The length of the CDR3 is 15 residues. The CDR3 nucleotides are TGTGCCAGCAGCGTAGGGACAGCCTCTGGAAACACCATATATTTT. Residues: CASSVGTASGNTIYF.

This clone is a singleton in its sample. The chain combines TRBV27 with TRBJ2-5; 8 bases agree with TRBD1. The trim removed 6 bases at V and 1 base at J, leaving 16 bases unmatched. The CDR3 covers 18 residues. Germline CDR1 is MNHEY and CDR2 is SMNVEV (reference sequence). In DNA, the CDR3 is TGTGCCAGCAGCAACCGCAGGGGGCGGCGGAAAGTCCAAGAGACCCAGTACTTC. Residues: CASSNRRGRRKVQETQYF.

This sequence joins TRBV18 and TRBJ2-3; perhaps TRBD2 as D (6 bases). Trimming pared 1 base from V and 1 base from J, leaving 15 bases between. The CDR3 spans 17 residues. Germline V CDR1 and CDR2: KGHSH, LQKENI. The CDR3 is CASSPLIAGKGTDTQYF. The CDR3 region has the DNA TGTGCCAGCTCACCACTTATCGCGGGGAAAGGCACAGATACGCAGTATTTT.

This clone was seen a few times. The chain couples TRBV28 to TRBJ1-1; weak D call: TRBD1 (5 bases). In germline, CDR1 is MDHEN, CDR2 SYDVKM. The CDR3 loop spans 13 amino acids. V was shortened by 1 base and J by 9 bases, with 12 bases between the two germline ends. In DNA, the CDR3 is TGTGCCAGCAGTTTATCCGGACACGGACAAGCTTTCTTT. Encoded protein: CASSLSGHGQAFF.

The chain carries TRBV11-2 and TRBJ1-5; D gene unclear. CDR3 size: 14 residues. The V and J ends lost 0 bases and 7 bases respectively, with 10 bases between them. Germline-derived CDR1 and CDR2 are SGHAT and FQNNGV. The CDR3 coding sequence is TGTGCCAGCAGCTTAGATAGAGGTTCGCAGCCCCAGCATTTT. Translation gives CASSLDRGSQPQHF.

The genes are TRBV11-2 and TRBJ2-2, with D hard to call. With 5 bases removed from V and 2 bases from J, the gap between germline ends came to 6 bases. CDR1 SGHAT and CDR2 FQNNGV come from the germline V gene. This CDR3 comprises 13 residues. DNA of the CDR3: TGTGCCAGCAGCCATACAAACACCGGGGAGCTGTTTTTT. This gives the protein CASSHTNTGELFF.

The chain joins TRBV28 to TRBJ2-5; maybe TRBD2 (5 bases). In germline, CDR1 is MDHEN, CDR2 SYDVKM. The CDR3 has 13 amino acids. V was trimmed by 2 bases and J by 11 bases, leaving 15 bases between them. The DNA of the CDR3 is TGTGCCAGCAGTTTAACCGAAAGCGGAGCACAGTACTTC. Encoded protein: CASSLTESGAQYF.

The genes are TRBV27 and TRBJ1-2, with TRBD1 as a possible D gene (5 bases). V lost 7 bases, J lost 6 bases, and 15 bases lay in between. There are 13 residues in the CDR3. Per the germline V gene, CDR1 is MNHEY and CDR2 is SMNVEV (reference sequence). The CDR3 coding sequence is TGTGCCAGCACGTCCGGGGGACTTCATGGCTACACCTTC. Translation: CASTSGGLHGYTF.

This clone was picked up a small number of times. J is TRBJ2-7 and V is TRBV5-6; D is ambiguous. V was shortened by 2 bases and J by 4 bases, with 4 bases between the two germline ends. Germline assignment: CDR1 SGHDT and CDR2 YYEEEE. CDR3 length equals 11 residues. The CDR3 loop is CASSFLYEQYF. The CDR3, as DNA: TGTGCCAGCAGCTTTCTGTACGAGCAGTACTTC. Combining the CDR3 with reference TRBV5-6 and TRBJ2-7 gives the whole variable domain DAGVTQSPTHLIKTRGQQVTLRCSPKSGHDTVSWYQQALGQGPQFIFQYYEEEERQRGNFPDRFSGHQFPNYSSELNVNALLLGDSALYLCASSFLYEQYFGPGTRLTVT.

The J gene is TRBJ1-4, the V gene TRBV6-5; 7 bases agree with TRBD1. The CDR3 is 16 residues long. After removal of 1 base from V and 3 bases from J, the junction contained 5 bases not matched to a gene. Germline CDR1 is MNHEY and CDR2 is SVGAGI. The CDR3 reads CASSYYTGTANEKLFF. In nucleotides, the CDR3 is TGTGCCAGCAGTTACTATACCGGGACAGCTAATGAAAAACTGTTTTTT.

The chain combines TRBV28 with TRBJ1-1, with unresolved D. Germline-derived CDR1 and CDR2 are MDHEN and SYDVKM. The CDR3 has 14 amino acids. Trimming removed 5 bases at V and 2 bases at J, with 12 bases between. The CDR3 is CASSRRLENTEAFF. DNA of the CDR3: TGTGCCAGCAGTCGAAGACTAGAAAACACTGAAGCTTTCTTT.

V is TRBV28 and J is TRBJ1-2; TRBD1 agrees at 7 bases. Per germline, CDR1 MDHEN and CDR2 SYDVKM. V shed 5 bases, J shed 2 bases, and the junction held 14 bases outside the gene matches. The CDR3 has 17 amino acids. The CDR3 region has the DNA TGTGCCAGCAGTACGAATAGGGACAGTGGATACAACTATGGCTACACCTTC. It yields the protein CASSTNRDSGYNYGYTF.

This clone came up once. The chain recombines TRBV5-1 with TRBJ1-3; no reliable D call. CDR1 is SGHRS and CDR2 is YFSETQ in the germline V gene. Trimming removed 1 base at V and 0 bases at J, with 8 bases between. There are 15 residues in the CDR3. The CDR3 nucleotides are TGCGCCAGCAGCTTGAACTTTAACTCTGGAAACACCATATATTTT. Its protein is CASSLNFNSGNTIYF. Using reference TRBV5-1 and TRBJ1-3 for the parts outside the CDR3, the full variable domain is KAGVTQTPRYLIKTRGQQVTLSCSPISGHRSVSWYQQTPGQGLQFLFEYFSETQRNKGNFPGRFSGRQFSNSRSEMNVSTLELGDSALYLCASSLNFNSGNTIYFGEGSWLTVV.

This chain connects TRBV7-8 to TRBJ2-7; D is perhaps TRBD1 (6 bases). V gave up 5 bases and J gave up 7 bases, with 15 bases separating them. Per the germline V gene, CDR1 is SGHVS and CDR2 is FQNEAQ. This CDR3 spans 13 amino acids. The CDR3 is CASSRYRVQEQYF. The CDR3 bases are TGTGCCAGCAGCCGATACAGGGTCCAAGAGCAGTACTTC.

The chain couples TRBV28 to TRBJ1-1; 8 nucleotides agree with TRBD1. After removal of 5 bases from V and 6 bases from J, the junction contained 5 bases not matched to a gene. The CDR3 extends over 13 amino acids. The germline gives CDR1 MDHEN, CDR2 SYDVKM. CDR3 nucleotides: TGTGCCAGCAGTCCCTGGACAGGGTCTGAAGCTTTCTTT. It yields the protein CASSPWTGSEAFF.

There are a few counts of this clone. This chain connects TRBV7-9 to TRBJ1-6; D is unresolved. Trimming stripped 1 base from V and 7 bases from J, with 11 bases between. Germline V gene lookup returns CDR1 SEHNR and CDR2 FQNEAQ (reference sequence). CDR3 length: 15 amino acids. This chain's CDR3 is CASSLDRRLNSPLHF. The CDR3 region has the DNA TGTGCCAGCAGCTTAGACCGCAGACTCAATTCACCCCTCCACTTT.